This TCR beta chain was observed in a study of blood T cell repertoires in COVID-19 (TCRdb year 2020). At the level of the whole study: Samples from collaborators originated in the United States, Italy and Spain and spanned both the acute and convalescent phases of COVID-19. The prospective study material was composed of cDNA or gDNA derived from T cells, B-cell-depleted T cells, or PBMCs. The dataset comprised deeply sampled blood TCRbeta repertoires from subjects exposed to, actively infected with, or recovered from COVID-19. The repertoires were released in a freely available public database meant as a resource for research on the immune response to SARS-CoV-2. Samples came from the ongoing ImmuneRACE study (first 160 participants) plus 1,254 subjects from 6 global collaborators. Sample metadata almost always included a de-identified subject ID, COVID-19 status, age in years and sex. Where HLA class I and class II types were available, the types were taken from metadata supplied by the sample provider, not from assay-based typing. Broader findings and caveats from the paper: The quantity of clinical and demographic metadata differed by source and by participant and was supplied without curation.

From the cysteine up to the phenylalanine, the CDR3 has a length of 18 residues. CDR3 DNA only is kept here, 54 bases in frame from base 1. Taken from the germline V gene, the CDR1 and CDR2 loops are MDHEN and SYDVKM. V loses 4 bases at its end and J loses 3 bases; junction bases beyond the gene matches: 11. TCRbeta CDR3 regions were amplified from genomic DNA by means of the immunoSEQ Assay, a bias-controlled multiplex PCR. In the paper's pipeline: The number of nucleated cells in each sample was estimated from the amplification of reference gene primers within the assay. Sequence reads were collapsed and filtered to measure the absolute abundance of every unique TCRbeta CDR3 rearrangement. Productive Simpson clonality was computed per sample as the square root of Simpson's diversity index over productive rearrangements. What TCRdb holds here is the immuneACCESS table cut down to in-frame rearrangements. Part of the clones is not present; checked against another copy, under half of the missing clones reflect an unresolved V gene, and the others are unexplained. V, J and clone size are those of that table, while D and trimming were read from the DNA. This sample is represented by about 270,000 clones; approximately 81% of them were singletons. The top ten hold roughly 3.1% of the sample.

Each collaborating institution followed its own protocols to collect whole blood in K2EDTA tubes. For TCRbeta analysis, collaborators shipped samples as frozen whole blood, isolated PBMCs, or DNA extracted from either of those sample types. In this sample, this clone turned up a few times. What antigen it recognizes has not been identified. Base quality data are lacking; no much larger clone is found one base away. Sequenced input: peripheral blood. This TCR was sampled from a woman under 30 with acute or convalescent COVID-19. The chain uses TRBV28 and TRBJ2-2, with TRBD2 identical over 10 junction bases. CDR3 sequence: CASSSSTASGRYTGELFF. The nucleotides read TGTGCCAGCAGTTCCTCCACTGCTAGCGGGAGATACACCGGGGAGCTGTTTTTT.